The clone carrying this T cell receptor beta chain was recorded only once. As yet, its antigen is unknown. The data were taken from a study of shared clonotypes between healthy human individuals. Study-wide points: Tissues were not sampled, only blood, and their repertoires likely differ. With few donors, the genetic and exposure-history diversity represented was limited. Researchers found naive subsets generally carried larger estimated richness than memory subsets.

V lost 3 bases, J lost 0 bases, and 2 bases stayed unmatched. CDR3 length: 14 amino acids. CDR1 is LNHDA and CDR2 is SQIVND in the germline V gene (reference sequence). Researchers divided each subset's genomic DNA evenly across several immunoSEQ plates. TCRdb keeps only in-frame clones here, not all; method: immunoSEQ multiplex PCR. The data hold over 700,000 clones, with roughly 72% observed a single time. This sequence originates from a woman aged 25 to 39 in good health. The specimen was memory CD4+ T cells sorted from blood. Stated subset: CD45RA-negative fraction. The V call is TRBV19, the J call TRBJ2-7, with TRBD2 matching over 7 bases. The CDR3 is CASSMSGVSYEQYF. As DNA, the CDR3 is TGTGCCAGTAGTATGAGCGGGGTCTCCTACGAGCAGTACTTC.